This T cell receptor beta chain originates from a study of PD-L1 blockade in urothelial cancer. Time point: pretreatment peripheral blood. Libraries were prepared by immunoSEQ multiplex PCR; TCRdb keeps only in-frame clonotypes and omits some of them. The profile covers 70,000 to 95,000 clones, with 89% appearing a single time and 0.97% taken by the ten largest. The CDR3 runs to 15 residues. Germline CDR1 reads SQVTM; CDR2 reads ANQGSEA. J lost 3 bases, V lost 6 bases, and 10 bases had no gene match. The sequenced sample was PBMCs, obtained around atezolizumab (anti-PD-L1) treatment. The clonotype comes from a woman at least 80 years old with urothelial cancer. The rearrangement links TRBV29-1 to TRBJ2-7; TRBD1 aligns across 11 bases. The CDR3 here is CSVTRDRGIFYEQYF. CDR3 DNA: TGCAGCGTAACCCGGGACAGGGGGATTTTCTACGAGCAGTACTTC.